This TCR beta chain was identified during a study of Ad26.COV2.S vaccination and SARS-CoV-2 variants. This table comes from immunoSEQ multiplex PCR, and its TCRdb copy is limited to in-frame clones, with some not included. Here the sample spans hundreds of thousands of clones, roughly nine tenths being singletons. Indicated treatment: around 19 received Ad26.COV2.S at low or high dose, single or two shots; 5 received placebo; per-sample allocation not given. Repertoires come from day 63 after the first vaccine or placebo injection. Germline V gene lookup returns CDR1 LGHDT and CDR2 YNNKEL (reference sequence). The CDR3 covers 16 residues. Trimming removed 3 bases at V and 0 bases at J, with 12 bases between.

The material sequenced was peripheral blood, taken in a trial of Ad26.COV2.S vaccine versus placebo. The rearrangement joins TRBV3-1 (or the pseudogene TRBV3-2) to TRBJ1-3; D gene uncertain. The sequence derives from a person between 18 and 65 years old who received the Ad26.COV2.S COVID-19 vaccine or a placebo. The CDR3 DNA reads as TGTGCCAGCAGCCATTGGAACATGGGCTCTGGAAACACCATATATTTT. It encodes CASSHWNMGSGNTIYF.